In this sample, the clone carrying this T cell receptor beta chain turned up a few times. Its target is not known. This specimen belongs to a study of cytomegalovirus exposure and HLA in healthy donors. Study-level findings and limits: CMV antigen specificity was confirmed in vitro for three CMV-associated chains. Previously analyzed data showed that most TCR beta V segments were productive at a frequency of about 90% or about 30%.

The germline gives CDR1 SGHTA, CDR2 FQGNSA. This CDR3 contains 18 residues. Trimming removed 2 bases at V and 2 bases at J, with 19 bases between. The primer mix had 60 Vbeta and 13 Jbeta primers. Only in-frame clones appear in the TCRdb table, and some are missing; sequencing was by immunoSEQ multiplex PCR. The data contain 95,000 to 100,000 clones, roughly three quarters of them singletons. The sample taken for sequencing was PBMCs. This clonotype originated in a female donor in good health and CMV-seronegative. This sequence joins TRBV7-2 and TRBJ2-1; maybe TRBD2 (5 bases). CDR3 protein: CASSLRDPSGHAYNEQFF. CDR3 sequence (DNA): TGTGCCAGCAGCTTACGGGATCCTTCCGGGCACGCCTACAATGAGCAGTTCTTC.